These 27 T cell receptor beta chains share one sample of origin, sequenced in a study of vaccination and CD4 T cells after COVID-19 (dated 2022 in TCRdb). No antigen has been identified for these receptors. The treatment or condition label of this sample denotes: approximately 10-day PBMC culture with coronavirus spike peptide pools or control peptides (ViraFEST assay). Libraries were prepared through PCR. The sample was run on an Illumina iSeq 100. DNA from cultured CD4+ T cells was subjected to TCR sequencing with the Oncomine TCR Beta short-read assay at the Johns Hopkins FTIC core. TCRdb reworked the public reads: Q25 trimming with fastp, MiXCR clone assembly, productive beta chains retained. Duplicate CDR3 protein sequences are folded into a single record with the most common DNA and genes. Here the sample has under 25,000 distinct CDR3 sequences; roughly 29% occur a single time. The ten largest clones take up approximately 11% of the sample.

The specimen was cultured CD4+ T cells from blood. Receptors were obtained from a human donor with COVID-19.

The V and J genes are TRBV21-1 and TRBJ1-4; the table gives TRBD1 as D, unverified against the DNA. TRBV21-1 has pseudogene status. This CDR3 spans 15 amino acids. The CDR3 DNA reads TGTGCCAGCAGCAGAACCGACAGGACAAATGAAAAACTGTTTTTT. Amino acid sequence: CASSRTDRTNEKLFF.

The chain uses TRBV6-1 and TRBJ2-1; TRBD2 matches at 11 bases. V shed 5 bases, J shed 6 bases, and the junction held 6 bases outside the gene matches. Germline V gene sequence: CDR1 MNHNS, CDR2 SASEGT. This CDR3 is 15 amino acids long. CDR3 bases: TGTGCCAGCAGTCCCCTAGCGGGGGGACTCAATGAGCAGTTCTTC. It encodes CASSPLAGGLNEQFF.

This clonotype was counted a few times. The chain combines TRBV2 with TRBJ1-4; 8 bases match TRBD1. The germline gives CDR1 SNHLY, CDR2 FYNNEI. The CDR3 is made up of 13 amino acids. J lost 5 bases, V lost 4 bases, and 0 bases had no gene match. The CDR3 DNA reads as TGTGCCAGCAGTGGACAGGGGAATGAAAAACTGTTTTTT. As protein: CASSGQGNEKLFF.

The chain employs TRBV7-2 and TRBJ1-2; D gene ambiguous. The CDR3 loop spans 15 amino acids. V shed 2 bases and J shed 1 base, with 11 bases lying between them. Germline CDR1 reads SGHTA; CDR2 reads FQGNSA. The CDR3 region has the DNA TGTGCCAGCAGCTTAAGCGCGGGGTTTAACTATGGCTACACCTTC. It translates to CASSLSAGFNYGYTF.

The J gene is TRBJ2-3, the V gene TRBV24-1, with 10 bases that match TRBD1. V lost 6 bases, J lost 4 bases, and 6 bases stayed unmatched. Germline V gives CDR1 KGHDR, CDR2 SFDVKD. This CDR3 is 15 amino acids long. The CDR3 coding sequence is TGTGCCACCAGTTCGGGACAGGGGTTTTCAGATACGCAGTATTTT. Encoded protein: CATSSGQGFSDTQYF.

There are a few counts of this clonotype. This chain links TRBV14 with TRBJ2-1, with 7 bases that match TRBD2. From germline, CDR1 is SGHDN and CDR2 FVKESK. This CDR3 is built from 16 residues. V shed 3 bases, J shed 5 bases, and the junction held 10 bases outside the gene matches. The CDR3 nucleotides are TGTGCCAGCAGCCAGAATAGGGGACTACGCAACAATGAGCAGTTCTTC. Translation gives CASSQNRGLRNNEQFF. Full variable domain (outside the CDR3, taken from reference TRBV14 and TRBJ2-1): EAGVTQFPSHSVIEKGQTVTLRCDPISGHDNLYWYRRVMGKEIKFLLHFVKESKQDESGMPNNRFLAERTGGTYSTLKVQPAELEDSGVYFCASSQNRGLRNNEQFFGPGTRLTVL.

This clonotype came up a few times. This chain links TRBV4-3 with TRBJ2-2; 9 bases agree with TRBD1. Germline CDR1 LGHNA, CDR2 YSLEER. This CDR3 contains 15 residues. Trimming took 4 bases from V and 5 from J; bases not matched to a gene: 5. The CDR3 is CASSPTGGATGELFF. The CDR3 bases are TGCGCCAGCAGCCCTACAGGGGGCGCGACCGGGGAGCTGTTTTTT.

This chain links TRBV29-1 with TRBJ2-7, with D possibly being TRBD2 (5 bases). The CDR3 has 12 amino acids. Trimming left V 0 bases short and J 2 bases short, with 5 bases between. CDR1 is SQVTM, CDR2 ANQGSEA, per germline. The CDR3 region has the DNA TGCAGCGTTGAAGACGGGACCTACGAGCAGTACTTC. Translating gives CSVEDGTYEQYF.

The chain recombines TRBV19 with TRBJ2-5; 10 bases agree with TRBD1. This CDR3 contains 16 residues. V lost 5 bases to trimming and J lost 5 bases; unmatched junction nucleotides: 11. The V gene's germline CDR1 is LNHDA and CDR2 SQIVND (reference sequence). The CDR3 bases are TGTGCCAGTAGTGACCTAGGGACAGGGGTAGGGGAGACCCAGTACTTC. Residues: CASSDLGTGVGETQYF.

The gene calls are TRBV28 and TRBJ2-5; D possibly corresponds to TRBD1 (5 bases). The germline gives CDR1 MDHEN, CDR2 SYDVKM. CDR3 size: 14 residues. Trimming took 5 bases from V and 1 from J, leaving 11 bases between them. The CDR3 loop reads CASSPGAPQETQYF. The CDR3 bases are TGTGCCAGCAGTCCTGGGGCCCCCCAAGAGACCCAGTACTTC.

CDR3 bases: TGTGCCAGCAGCCCGATGGGCGGGGGAGGTGAGACCCAGTACTTC. Its translation: CASSPMGGGGETQYF. The rearrangement links TRBV12-3 or TRBV12-4 to TRBJ2-5; 7 bases fit TRBD2. The J segment lost 5 bases and the V segment lost 6 bases, leaving 12 bases of the junction unmatched. The CDR3 spans 15 residues.

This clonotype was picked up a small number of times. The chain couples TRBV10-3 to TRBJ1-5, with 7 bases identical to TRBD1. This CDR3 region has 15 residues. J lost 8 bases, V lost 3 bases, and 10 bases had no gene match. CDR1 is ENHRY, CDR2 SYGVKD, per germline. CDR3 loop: CAISDRQGGSEPQHF. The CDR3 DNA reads TGTGCCATCAGTGACCGACAAGGGGGCTCGGAGCCCCAGCATTTT.

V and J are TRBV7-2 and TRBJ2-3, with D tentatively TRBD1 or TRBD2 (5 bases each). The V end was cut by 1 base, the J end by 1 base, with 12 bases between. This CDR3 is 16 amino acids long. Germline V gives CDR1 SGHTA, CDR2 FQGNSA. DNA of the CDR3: TGTGCCAGCAGCTTAGGTACCCAGGGACGCACAGATACGCAGTATTTT. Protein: CASSLGTQGRTDTQYF.

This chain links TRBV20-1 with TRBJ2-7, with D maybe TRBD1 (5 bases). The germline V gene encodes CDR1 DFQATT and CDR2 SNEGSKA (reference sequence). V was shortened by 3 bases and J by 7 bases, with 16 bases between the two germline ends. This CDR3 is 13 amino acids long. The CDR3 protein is CSASPRPKGEQYF. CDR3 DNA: TGCAGTGCTAGTCCCCGCCCAAAGGGGGAGCAGTACTTC.

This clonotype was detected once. In nucleotides, the CDR3 is TGCGCCAGCAGTCAATCCAAGACTGGCGGGGGGGCCATTCTTTACCAAGAGACCCAGTACTTC. It yields the protein CASSQSKTGGGAILYQETQYF. The chain recombines TRBV23-1 with TRBJ2-5; 9 bases match TRBD2. TRBV23-1 is sorted into the ORF group, with uncertain function. V was clipped by 0 bases and J by 0 bases; unmatched bases: 17. This CDR3 has 21 residues.

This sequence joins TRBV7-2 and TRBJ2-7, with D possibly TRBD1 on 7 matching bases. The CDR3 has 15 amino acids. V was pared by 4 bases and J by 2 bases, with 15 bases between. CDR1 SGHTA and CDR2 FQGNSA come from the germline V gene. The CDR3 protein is CASSYGGGRTYEQYF. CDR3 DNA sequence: TGTGCCAGCAGCTACGGAGGGGGCCGAACCTACGAGCAGTACTTC.

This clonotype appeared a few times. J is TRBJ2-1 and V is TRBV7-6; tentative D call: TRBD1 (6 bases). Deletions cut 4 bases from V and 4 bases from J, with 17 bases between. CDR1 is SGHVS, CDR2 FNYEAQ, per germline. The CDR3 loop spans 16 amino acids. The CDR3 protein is CASSSPKRTAYNEQFF. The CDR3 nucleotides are TGTGCCAGCAGCTCTCCAAAAAGGACAGCTTACAATGAGCAGTTCTTC.

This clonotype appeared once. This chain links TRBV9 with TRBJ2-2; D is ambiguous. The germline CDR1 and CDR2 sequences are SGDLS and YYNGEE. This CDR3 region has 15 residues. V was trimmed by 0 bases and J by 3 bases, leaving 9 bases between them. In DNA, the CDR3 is TGTGCCAGCAGCGTAGACCCTCTTTACACCGGGGAGCTGTTTTTT. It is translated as CASSVDPLYTGELFF.

This CDR3 reads CASSPKVPGQGMNTEAFF. For the CDR3, the DNA is TGTGCCAGCAGCCCCAAGGTGCCGGGACAGGGGATGAACACTGAAGCTTTCTTT. This chain uses TRBV11-2 with TRBJ1-1, with 10 bases fitting TRBD1. The germline gives CDR1 SGHAT, CDR2 FQNNGV. CDR3 length equals 18 residues. J gave up 0 bases and V 5 bases, and 12 bases lay outside the gene matches.

CDR3 residues: CASSFRGGYTF. Written as DNA, the CDR3 is TGTGCCAGCAGTTTTCGGGGTGGCTACACCTTC. V usage is TRBV12-3 or TRBV12-4 and J usage is TRBJ1-2; D unresolved. The CDR3 contains 11 residues. Trimming shortened V by 3 bases and J by 7 bases, and 6 bases separated the two germline ends.

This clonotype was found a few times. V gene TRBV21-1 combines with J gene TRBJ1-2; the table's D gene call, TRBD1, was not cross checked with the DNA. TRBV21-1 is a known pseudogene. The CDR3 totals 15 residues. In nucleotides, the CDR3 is TGTGCCAGCAGCAAAGACCCCTCAGTTAGGGGTGGCTACACCTTC. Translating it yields CASSKDPSVRGGYTF.

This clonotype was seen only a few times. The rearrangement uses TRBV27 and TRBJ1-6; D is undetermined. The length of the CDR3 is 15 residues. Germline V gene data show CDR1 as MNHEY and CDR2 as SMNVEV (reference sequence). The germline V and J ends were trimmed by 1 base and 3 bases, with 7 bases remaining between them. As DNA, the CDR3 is TGTGCCAGCAGTTTATGGGCCTTCTATAATTCACCCCTCCACTTT. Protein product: CASSLWAFYNSPLHF.

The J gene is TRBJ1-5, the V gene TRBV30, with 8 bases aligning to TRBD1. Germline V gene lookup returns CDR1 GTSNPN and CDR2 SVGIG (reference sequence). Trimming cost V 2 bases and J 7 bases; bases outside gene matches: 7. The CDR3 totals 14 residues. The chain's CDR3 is CAWSLGQGGQPQHF. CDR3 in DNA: TGTGCCTGGAGTCTCGGACAGGGCGGCCAGCCCCAGCATTTT.

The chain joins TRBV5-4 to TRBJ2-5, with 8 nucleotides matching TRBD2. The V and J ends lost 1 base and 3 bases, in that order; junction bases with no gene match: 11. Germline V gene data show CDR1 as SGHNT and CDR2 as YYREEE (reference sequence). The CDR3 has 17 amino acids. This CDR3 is CASSLIGRGGGEETQYF. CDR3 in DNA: TGTGCCAGCAGCTTGATTGGTCGGGGGGGCGGGGAAGAGACCCAGTACTTC.

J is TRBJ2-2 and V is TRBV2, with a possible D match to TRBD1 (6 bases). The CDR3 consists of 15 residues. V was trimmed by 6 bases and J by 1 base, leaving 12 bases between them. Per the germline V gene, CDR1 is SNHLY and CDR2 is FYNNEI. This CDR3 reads CASRGDRRNTGELFF. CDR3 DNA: TGTGCCAGCAGAGGCGACAGGAGGAACACCGGGGAGCTGTTTTTT.

The DNA for the CDR3 is TGTGCCAGCAAGGAGGCCCGGGCCCTCCCCCATTTT. Translating it yields CASKEARALPHF. The gene calls are TRBV28 and TRBJ1-5; D call uncertain. The CDR3 contains 12 residues. The germline gives CDR1 MDHEN, CDR2 SYDVKM. V lost 7 bases to trimming and J lost 16 bases, with 20 bases between them.

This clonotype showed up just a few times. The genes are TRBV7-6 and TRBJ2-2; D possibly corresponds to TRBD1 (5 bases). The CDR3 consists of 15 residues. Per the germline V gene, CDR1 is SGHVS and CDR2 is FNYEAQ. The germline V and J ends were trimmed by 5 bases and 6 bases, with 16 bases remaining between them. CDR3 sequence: CASSPRKLGAGELFF. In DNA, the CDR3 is TGTGCCAGCAGCCCCCGGAAATTAGGGGCCGGGGAGCTGTTTTTT.